This TCR beta chain is drawn from a study of blood T cells in healthy people across ages. Study-level findings and limits: Investigators viewed diversity estimates from one million T cells as underestimates, the study reported. A greater number of naive CD4+ cells and higher diversity distinguished long-lived donors from aged donors. No conclusive comparison of naive versus antigen-experienced cells was possible with unsorted PBMCs.

Primers used in a second PCR of about 6 to 11 cycles were a sample-barcoded 5' primer and a J-beta primer mix. In TCRdb, the 5' RACE reads were re-called with MiXCR into one record per CDR3 protein. The table has fewer than 1.5 million distinct CDR3 sequences, 42% seen once; the top ten hold 7.9%. CDR1 and CDR2 (germline): DFQATT, SNEGSKA (reference sequence). The CDR3 consists of 18 residues. V dropped 6 bases and J dropped 1; count of bases not matched to a gene: 14. The donors, aged about 6 to 100, were healthy Caucasians from Russia. Only a few counts were recorded for this clonotype. No antigen is known for it.

Sequencing input: blood. The V gene is TRBV20-1, the J gene TRBJ2-3, with 12 positions matching TRBD2. The source is a woman aged 18-29 years in good health. DNA of the CDR3: TGCAGTGCCCCTGACAGGGGGCTAGCGGGAGGGGGCACAGATACGCAGTATTTT. As protein: CSAPDRGLAGGGTDTQYF.